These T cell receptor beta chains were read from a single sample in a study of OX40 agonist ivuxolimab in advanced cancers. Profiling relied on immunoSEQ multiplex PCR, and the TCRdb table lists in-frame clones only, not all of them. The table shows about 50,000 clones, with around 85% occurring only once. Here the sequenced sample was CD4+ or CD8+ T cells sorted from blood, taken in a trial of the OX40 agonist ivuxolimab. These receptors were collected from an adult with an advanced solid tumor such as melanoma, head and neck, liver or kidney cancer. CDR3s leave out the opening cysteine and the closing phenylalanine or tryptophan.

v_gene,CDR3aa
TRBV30,AWSGVSIGDSEAF
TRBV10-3,ATLGTSGAGGQY
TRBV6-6,ASSYSFQPQH
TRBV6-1,ASKLGSNQPQH
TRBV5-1,ASSLGLVTDTQY
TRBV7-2,ASSRQGNLVEKLF
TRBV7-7,ASSLGRGPRCYT
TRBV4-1,ASSGQGQGNTIY
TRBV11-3,ASSRTWGAGAEAF
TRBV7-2,ASTLSGGGTDTQY
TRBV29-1,SAPRGNRRGEHDTEAF
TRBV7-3,ASSPRGGPRSNTQY
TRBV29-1,SGTKRGRGNEQF
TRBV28,ASSSDVTYEQY
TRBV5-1,ASSPPGRGRETQY
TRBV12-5,ASGLVPGEHGYT
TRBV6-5,ASSPQGRWGYT
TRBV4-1,ASSQDRGGPRNQPQH
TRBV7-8,ASSFFGQGGYEQY
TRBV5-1,ASSSEGTDSGNTIY
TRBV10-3,AISEMTSGNYEQY
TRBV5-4,ASSSRTGGYGYT
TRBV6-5,ASSTGLAGTDTQY